This T cell receptor beta chain was identified during a study of cytomegalovirus exposure and HLA in healthy donors (dated by TCRdb to about 2017). About the study as a whole: In an earlier analysis of approximately 500 of the donors, roughly 300 Gb of sequence data and 90 million to 120 million unique TCR beta sequences from roughly 180 million T cells were reported. An early release covering roughly 580 HLA-typed donors comprised around 300 gigabases of sequencing data and 65 million to 100 million unique TCR sequences. Of the roughly 400 genotyped donors, roughly 80% fell in the genetic ancestry cluster associated with self-reported Caucasian donors. The study aimed to test whether signatures of past pathogen exposure could be identified by cataloging public T cell receptors. Using immunosequencing, the study profiled T cell repertoires from about 610 subjects and related those repertoires to cytomegalovirus serostatus. Along with the approximately 650-subject first cohort, a separate validation cohort of around 110 different subjects was used. High-throughput TCR immunosequencing, statistical association of individual TCRs with disease status, and machine learning were combined to predict cytomegalovirus infection status. In a later analysis, previously published TCR beta repertoires from more than 500 donors were re-analyzed and high-resolution HLA genotyping was added so that TCR occurrence patterns could be studied. In the later analysis, no new phenotypic data were used to find candidate immune exposures; instead, reliance was placed on TCR beta sequences and their occurrence across donors. An earlier analysis of 587 of the donors used high-throughput TCR beta sequencing to judge whether each TCR beta V gene segment behaved as functional or pseudogenic. Donor age, sex, ethnicity and CMV serostatus were collected together with the repertoire data. A later genetic analysis used genome-wide SNP genotypes for about 55% of the 666 donors, treating that subset as a discovery cohort. All discovery cohort repertoires had been generated on a single sequencing platform. HLA typing covered class I and class II loci at four-digit resolution. The number of donors typed differed by locus, with 629-630 for A, B, C, DRB1 and DQB1, approximately 500 for DQA1, 606 for DPA1, and about 450 for DPB1. Because of strong linkage in the cohort, a handful of DR-DQ haplotypes were treated as single units for association and clustering. Among approximately 370 genotyped donors of the cohort, an average of around 250,000 unique TCR beta nucleotide sequences was sequenced per donor, of which 15% to 20% were non-productive.

Broader findings and caveats from the paper: It was suggested by the authors that the approach could potentially be generalized to other disease states and immunological phenotypes. A further reported finding was that TCR beta sequences accurately predicted the HLA-A and HLA-B alleles for most subjects in the first cohort. Correlated functional status among segregating V segments might reflect linkage disequilibrium, but an unknown experimental factor could not be ruled out. About 15 rarely observed V segments, including chromosome 9 orphons, were excluded from the earlier analysis of approximately 500 of the donors because counts were too low. V-gene and J-gene trimming of TCR beta chains was associated with a missense DCLRE1C variant in a later genetic analysis, and the association was replicated in an independent cohort. According to a later analysis, TCR association rates differed among HLA loci, with DRB1 alleles showing the most associated TCRs and HLA-C alleles showing the fewest. Several of the top co-occurrence clusters appeared to be linked to parvovirus B19, influenza, CMV and Epstein-Barr virus, according to a later analysis. Assigning TCR associations to individual alleles was difficult when HLA alleles, especially DR and DQ, strongly co-occurred. HLA typing was unavailable for some donors at each locus, so association tests used only the typed subset. A later analysis found that HLA-associated TCR beta chains were more clonally expanded and had lower generation probabilities than equally common non-associated chains. Some IMGT-functional V segments, including TRBV6-2 and TRBV6-3, could not be told apart with the 87-base-pair reads, so those segments were excluded. Specific HLA alleles were associated with 15,000 to 20,000 TCR beta sequences at a false discovery rate of 0.05 in a later analysis. In a later analysis, most CMV-associated TCR beta chains were found to appear HLA-restricted, with HLA associations seemingly driven largely by CMV exposure. According to a later genetic analysis, donors in an Asian-associated ancestry cluster had fewer N-insertions in productive TCRs than the approximately 700-donor mean. The study gave a list of some 150 TCR beta chains associated with cytomegalovirus. A cluster of highly shared sequence variants was judged likely to be a technical artifact of the sequencing pipeline. The classifier was reported to diagnose cytomegalovirus status with high specificity and sensitivity in both the original and validation cohorts. In vitro tests confirmed that three of the cytomegalovirus-associated TCR beta chains recognize cytomegalovirus antigens. Roughly uniform sequencing depth across donors was assumed in presence/absence analyses, although this assumption may not hold. An earlier analysis of approximately 590 of the donors showed that most TCR beta V segments appeared in productive rearrangements either about 87% or about 30% of the time, which broadly matched IMGT annotations. The only immune exposure information available for the cohort was CMV serostatus. Most TCR sequences were observed very rarely across donors, whereas some public TCRs were present in many individuals. The cohort was sequenced for TCR beta chains only, and without alpha or paired-chain data the features that could be detected were limited.

Concerning this clone: The antigen this receptor binds is unknown. No base qualities exist here, and no much larger clone lies one base off it.

The CDR3 spans 15 residues, from the cysteine through the phenylalanine. Of the read, only the CDR3 DNA is kept; its 45 bases are in frame from base 1. According to the germline V gene, CDR1 reads MNHNS and CDR2 reads SASEGT. Unmatched junction bases come to 9, with V trimmed by 6 bases and J by 2 bases. The protocol used for the library was the immunoSEQ multiplex PCR assay. For the multiplex PCR, a mixture combining 60 forward primers for TCR Vbeta segments and 13 reverse primers for TCR Jbeta segments was used. Amplification of the CDR3 region of rearranged TCR beta genes was performed with a multiplex PCR assay on genomic DNA. Amplified TCR beta libraries were sequenced as 87-base-pair reads on the Illumina HiSeq System. Per the original workflow: A later analysis counted around 72 million unique TCR beta chains across the 666 repertoires, and around 9.9 million of these chains were shared by at least two donors. A nearest-neighbor algorithm error-corrected the raw reads and collapsed the reads into unique sequences, merging closely related sequences to remove PCR and sequencing errors. CDR3 sequences were aligned to IMGT reference sequences to assign V, D and J gene segments. Each retained sequence needed at least a six-nucleotide match to both a V gene segment and a J gene segment. A rearrangement counted as productive if the CDR3 had no stop codons and remained in frame with V and J, and every other rearrangement counted as non-productive. Following IMGT convention, CDR3 was defined as the stretch from the second conserved V-encoded cysteine up to the conserved J-encoded phenylalanine. In an earlier analysis of around 600 of the donors, sequences lacking an unambiguous match to a single V gene segment were excluded. In an earlier analysis of roughly 600 of the donors, a V segment was called functional when productive rearrangements were above 56.7%, and segregating when the standard deviation between donors exceeded 5%. A statistical classification framework was built for diagnosing cytomegalovirus status from the catalog of TCR beta chain sequences. A later analysis assigned V and J genes by comparing TCR nucleotide sequences with IMGT/GENE-DB human TR gene sequences. The TCRdist pipeline was used in a later analysis to assign CDR3 sequences and most-parsimonious VDJ recombination scenarios. In a later analysis, every TCR beta chain was defined by the combination of its CDR3 amino acid sequence and its V-gene family, and reads without a unique V-gene family were dropped. As a way to deal with suspected cross-contamination and a sequencing artifact, a later analysis dropped 450 to 700 nucleotide sequences that were highly shared and had low generation probability. For each public chain, a later analysis derived a clonal expansion index from normalized ranks of inferred template counts within each repertoire. In a later analysis, generation probabilities were computed with a VDJ recombination model fitted to out-of-frame rearrangements, and the resulting probabilities were checked against IGoR. Hypergeometric tests were used in a later analysis to score TCR-TCR, TCR-HLA and TCR-CMV co-occurrence, with a repertoire-size bias correction applied to the TCR pairs. False discovery rates were estimated in a later analysis by permuting HLA or CMV assignments 20 times. In a later analysis, co-occurring TCRs were grouped with DBSCAN, and TCRdist sequence similarity was added when clustering was performed within HLA-allele-positive subsets. Repertoires with fewer than 30,000 or more than 120,000 public chains were left out of co-occurrence clustering, as were five repertoires with anomalous nucleotide sharing. The clones in this table, taken by TCRdb from immuneACCESS, are in-frame only. Not every clone is retained; where verified, under half of the shortfall comes from an unresolved V gene, and the cause of the rest is unknown. The V and J calls and clone size were taken over from that table, and D and trimming were inferred from the DNA. This sample gives roughly 110,000 clones in total; 77% of them show up just once. Jointly, the top ten make up 4.2% of the sample.

In total, roughly 670 healthy bone marrow donors made up the cohort. At the time of sampling, all cohort members were nominally healthy, though unrecorded immune exposures were likely present. The donor was CMV seronegative and belonged to the group of 352 seronegative cohort members. Each donor provided a peripheral blood sample, and peripheral blood mononuclear cells were used for TCR beta sequencing. Genomic DNA extraction from the blood cell samples was performed with the Qiagen DNeasy Blood Extraction Kit. Sequencing was done on a sample of PBMCs. The receptor chain draws on TRBV6-1 and TRBJ2-7; TRBD2 aligns with 8 central bases. The TCR sequence derives from a male donor in good health and CMV-seronegative. The sequenced DNA: TGTGCCAGCAGGCGAACTAGCGGTGTTACCTACGAGCAGTACTTC. Its amino acids are CASRRTSGVTYEQYF.